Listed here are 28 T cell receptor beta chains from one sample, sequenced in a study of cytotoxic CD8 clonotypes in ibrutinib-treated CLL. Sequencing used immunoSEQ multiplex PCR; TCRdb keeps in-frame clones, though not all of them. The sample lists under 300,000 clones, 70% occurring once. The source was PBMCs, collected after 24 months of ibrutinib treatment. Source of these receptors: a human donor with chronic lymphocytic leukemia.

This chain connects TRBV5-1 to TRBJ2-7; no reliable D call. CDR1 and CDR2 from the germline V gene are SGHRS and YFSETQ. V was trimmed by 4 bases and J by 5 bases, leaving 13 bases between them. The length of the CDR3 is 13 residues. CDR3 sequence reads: CASSPLIGHEQYF. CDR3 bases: TGCGCCAGCAGCCCGCTTATTGGGCACGAGCAGTACTTC. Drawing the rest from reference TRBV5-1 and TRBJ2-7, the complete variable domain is KAGVTQTPRYLIKTRGQQVTLSCSPISGHRSVSWYQQTPGQGLQFLFEYFSETQRNKGNFPGRFSGRQFSNSRSEMNVSTLELGDSALYLCASSPLIGHEQYFGPGTRLTVT.

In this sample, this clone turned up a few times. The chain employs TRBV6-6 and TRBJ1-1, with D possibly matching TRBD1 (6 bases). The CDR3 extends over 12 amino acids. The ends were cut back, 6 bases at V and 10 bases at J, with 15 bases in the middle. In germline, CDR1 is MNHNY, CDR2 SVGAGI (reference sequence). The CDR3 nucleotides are TGTGCCAGCAGCGACCCCGGGGGGCTAGCTTTCTTT. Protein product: CASSDPGGLAFF.

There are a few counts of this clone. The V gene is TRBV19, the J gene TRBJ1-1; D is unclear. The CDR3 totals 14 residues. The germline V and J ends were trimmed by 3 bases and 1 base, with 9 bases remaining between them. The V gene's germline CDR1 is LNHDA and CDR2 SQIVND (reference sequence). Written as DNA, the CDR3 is TGTGCCAGTAGTATGACGTGGGCGAACACTGAAGCTTTCTTT. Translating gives CASSMTWANTEAFF.

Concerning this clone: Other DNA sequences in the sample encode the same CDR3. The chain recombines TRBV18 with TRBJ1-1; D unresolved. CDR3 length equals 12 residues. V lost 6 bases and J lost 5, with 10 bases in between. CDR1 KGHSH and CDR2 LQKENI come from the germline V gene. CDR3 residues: CASSPRETEAFF. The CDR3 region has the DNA TGTGCCAGCTCCCCGAGAGAGACTGAAGCTTTCTTT.

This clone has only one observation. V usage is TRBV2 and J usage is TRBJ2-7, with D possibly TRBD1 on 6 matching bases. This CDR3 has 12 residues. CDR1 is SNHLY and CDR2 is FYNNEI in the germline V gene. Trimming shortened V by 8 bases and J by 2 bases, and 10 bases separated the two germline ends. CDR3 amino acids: CASRTDTYEQYF. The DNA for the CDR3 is TGTGCCAGCCGGACAGATACCTACGAGCAGTACTTC.

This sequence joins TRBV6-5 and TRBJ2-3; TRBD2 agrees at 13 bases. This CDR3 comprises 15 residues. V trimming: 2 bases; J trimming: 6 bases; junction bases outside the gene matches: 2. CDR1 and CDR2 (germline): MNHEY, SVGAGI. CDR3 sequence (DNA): TGTGCCAGCAGTTACGGACTAGCGGGAGTGGATACGCAGTATTTT. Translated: CASSYGLAGVDTQYF.

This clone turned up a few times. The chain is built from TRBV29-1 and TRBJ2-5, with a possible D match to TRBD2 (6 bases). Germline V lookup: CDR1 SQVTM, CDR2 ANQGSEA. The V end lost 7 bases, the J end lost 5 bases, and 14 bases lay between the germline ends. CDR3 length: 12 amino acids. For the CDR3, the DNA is TGCAGCGAGTTAGCGGTCCAGGAGACCCAGTACTTC. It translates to CSELAVQETQYF.

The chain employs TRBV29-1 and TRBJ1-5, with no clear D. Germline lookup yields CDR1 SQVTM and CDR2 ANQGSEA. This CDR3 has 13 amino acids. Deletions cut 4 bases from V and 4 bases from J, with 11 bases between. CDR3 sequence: CSVGPSLNQPQHF. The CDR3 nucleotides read TGCAGCGTTGGCCCGTCACTGAATCAGCCCCAGCATTTT.

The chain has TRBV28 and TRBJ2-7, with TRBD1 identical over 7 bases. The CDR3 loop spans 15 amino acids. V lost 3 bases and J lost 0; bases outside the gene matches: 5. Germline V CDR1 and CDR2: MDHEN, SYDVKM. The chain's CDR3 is CASSFGQGVSYEQYF. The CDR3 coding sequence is TGTGCCAGCAGTTTTGGGCAGGGGGTCTCCTACGAGCAGTACTTC.

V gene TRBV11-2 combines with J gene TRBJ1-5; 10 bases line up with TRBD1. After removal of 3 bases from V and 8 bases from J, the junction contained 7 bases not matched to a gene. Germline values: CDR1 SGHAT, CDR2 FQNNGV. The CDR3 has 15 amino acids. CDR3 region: CASSFGTGVGKPQHF. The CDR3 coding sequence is TGTGCCAGCAGCTTCGGGACAGGGGTGGGTAAGCCCCAGCATTTT.

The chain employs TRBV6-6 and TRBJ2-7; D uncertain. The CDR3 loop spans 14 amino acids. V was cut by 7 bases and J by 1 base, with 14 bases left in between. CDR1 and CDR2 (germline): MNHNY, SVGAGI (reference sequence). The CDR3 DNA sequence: TGTGCCAGCATGGGGATAGAGAGTTCCTACGAGCAGTACTTC. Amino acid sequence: CASMGIESSYEQYF.

The CDR3 loop is CASSQERVRLKGLSYEQYF. CDR3 DNA: TGTGCCAGCAGCCAAGAGAGGGTACGACTAAAGGGGCTGTCCTACGAGCAGTACTTC. V usage is TRBV14 and J usage is TRBJ2-7; D may be TRBD1 or TRBD2 (5 bases each). V dropped 0 bases and J dropped 1 base, with 22 bases sitting between them. Germline V CDR1 and CDR2: SGHDN, FVKESK. The CDR3 contains 19 residues. Complete variable domain (other parts from reference TRBV14 and TRBJ2-7): EAGVTQFPSHSVIEKGQTVTLRCDPISGHDNLYWYRRVMGKEIKFLLHFVKESKQDESGMPNNRFLAERTGGTYSTLKVQPAELEDSGVYFCASSQERVRLKGLSYEQYFGPGTRLTVT.

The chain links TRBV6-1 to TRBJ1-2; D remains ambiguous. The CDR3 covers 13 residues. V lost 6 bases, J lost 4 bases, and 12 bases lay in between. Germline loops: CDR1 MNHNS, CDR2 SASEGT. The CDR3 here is CASSPQAAYGYTF. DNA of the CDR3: TGTGCCAGCAGCCCCCAGGCGGCCTATGGCTACACCTTC.

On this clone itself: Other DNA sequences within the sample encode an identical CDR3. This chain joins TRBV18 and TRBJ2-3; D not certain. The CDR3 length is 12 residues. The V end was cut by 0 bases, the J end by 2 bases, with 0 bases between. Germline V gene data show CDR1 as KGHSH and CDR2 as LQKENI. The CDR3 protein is CASSPPTDTQYF. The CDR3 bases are TGTGCCAGCTCACCACCCACAGATACGCAGTATTTT.

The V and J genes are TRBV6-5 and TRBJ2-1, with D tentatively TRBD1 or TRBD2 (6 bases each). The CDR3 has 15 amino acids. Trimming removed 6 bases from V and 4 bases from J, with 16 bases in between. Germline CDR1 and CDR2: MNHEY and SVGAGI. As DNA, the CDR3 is TGTGCCAGCAGACTCCCGGGGGCGCTATACAATGAGCAGTTCTTC. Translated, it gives CASRLPGALYNEQFF.

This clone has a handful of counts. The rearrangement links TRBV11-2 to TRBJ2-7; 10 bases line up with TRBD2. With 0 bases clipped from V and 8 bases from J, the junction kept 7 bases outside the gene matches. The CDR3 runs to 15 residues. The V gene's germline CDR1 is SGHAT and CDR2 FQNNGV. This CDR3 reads CASSLDSLLAGKQYF. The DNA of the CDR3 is TGTGCCAGCAGCTTAGACAGCCTACTAGCGGGAAAGCAGTACTTC.

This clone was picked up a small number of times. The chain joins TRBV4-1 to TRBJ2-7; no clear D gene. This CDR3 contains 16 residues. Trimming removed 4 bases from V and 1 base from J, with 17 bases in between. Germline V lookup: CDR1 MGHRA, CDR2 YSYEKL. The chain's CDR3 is CASSPHSQEGSYEQYF. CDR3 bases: TGCGCCAGCAGCCCCCACAGCCAGGAAGGGTCCTACGAGCAGTACTTC.

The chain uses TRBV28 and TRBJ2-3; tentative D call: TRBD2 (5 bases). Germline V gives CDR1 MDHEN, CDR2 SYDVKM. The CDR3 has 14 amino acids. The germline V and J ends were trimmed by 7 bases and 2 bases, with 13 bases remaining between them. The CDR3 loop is CASMASGYTDTQYF. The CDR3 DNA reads TGTGCCAGCATGGCGAGCGGATACACAGATACGCAGTATTTT.

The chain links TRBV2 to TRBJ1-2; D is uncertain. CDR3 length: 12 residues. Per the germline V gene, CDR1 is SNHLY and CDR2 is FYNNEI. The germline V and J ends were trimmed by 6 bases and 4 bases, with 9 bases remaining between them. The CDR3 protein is CASRVVGYGYTF. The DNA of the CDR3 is TGTGCCAGCAGGGTTGTTGGCTATGGCTACACCTTC.

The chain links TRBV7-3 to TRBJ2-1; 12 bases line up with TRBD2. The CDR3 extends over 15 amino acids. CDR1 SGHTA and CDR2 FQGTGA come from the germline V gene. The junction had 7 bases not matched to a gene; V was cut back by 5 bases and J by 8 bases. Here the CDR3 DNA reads TGTGCCAGCAGCATTGGAGGGACTAGCGGGCATGAGCAGTTCTTC. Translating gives CASSIGGTSGHEQFF.

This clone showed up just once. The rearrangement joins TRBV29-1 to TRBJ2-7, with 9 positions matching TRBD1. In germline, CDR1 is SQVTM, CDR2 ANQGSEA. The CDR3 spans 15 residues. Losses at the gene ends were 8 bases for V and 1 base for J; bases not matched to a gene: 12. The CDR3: CSTGSRDRVSYEQYF. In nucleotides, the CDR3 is TGCAGCACCGGTTCCCGGGACAGGGTTTCCTACGAGCAGTACTTC.

Written as DNA, the CDR3 is TGTGCCAGCAGCAGAGGACAGGGCGGGAATTCACCCCTCCACTTT. This encodes CASSRGQGGNSPLHF. The chain combines TRBV13 with TRBJ1-6, with 8 bases that match TRBD1. The junction had 7 bases not matched to a gene; V was cut back by 5 bases and J by 7 bases. Germline V gene data show CDR1 as PRHDT and CDR2 as FYEKMQ (reference sequence). The CDR3 runs 15 residues.

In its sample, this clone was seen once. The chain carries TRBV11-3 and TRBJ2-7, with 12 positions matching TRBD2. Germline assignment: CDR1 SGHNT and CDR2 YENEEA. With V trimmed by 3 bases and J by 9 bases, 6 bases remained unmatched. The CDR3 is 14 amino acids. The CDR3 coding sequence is TGTGCCAGCAGCTTCGGTCTAGCGGGAGGGGTGCAGTACTTC. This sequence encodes CASSFGLAGGVQYF.

The CDR3 DNA sequence: TGTGCCAGCAGCTCCGTCACTAGCGGGAGTAGCTCACAGTACTTC. This sequence encodes CASSSVTSGSSSQYF. The J gene is TRBJ2-5, the V gene TRBV7-9, with 11 bases lining up with TRBD2. V lost 4 bases and J lost 11; bases outside the gene matches: 12. Germline V lookup: CDR1 SEHNR, CDR2 FQNEAQ (reference sequence). There are 15 residues in the CDR3.

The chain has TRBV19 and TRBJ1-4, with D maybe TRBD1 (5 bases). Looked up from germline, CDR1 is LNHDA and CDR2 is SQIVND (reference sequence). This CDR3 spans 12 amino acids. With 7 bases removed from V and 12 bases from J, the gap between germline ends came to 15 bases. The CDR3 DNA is TGTGCCAGTACCCCCCAGGGAGGCGAACTGTTTTTT. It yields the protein CASTPQGGELFF. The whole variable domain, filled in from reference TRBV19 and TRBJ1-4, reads DGGITQSPKYLFRKEGQNVTLSCEQNLNHDAMYWYRQDPGQGLRLIYYSQIVNDFQKGDIAEGYSVSREKKESFPLTVTSAQKNPTAFYLCASTPQGGELFFGSGTQLSVL.

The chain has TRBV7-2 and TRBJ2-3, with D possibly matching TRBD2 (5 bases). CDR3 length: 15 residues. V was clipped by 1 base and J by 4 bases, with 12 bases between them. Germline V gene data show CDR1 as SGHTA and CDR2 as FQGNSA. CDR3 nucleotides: TGTGCCAGCAGCTTAGTTTCGGGGATTCCAGATACGCAGTATTTT. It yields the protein CASSLVSGIPDTQYF.

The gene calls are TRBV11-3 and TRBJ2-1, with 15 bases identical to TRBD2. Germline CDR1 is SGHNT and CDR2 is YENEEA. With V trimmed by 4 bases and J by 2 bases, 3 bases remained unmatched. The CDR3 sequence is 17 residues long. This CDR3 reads CASSSGLAGGPYNEQFF. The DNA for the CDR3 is TGTGCCAGCAGCTCCGGACTAGCGGGAGGGCCCTACAATGAGCAGTTCTTC.

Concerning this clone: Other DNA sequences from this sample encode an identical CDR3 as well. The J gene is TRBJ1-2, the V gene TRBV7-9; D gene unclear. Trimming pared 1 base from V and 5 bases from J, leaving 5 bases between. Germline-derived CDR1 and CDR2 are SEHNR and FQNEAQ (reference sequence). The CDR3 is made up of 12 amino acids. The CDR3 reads CASSLENYGYTF. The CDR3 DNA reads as TGTGCCAGCAGCTTAGAAAATTATGGCTACACCTTC.